Listed here are 4 T cell receptor beta chains from one sample, sequenced in a study of blood T cells in healthy people across ages. Using a J-beta primer mix together with a sample-barcoded 5' primer, a second PCR was run for roughly 6 to 11 cycles. TCRdb re-called the 5' RACE reads with MiXCR, one entry per CDR3 protein. In the table there are about 1.8 million distinct CDR3 sequences, about 49% of which are singletons. Sequencing used blood. Receptor source: a middle-aged woman in good health.

This clonotype has only a few counts. The J gene is TRBJ2-3, the V gene TRBV20-1; TRBD2 matches at 9 bases. Germline V lookup: CDR1 DFQATT, CDR2 SNEGSKA (reference sequence). There are 20 residues in the CDR3. V shed 7 bases and J 2 bases; nucleotides not matched to a gene: 25. In DNA form, the CDR3 reads TGCAGTGAAACAAATGGTGGGCTAGCGGGGACTTTCCAGTTCACAGATACGCAGTATTTT. It translates to CSETNGGLAGTFQFTDTQYF.

A few counts support this clonotype. This sequence joins TRBV5-5 and TRBJ2-5; D is unresolved. CDR3 length: 12 amino acids. The germline CDR1 and CDR2 sequences are SGHKS and YYEKEE (reference sequence). The ends were cut back, 5 bases at V and 3 bases at J, with 8 bases in the middle. The CDR3 sequence is CASSYSEETQYF. CDR3 DNA sequence: TGTGCCAGCAGTTACAGTGAAGAGACCCAGTACTTC.

This clonotype was observed a few times. The chain carries TRBV20-1 and TRBJ2-7, with D possibly being TRBD1 (6 bases). There are 13 residues in the CDR3. Germline loops: CDR1 DFQATT, CDR2 SNEGSKA (reference sequence). The germline V and J ends were trimmed by 8 bases and 3 bases, with 17 bases remaining between them. CDR3 loop: CSILRQAVYEQYF. CDR3 sequence (DNA): TGCAGTATCCTCAGACAGGCGGTCTACGAGCAGTACTTC.

This clonotype was seen a handful of times. This rearrangement joins TRBV12-3 or TRBV12-4 to TRBJ1-6; 7 bases match TRBD1. The junction had 10 bases not matched to a gene; V was cut back by 5 bases and J by 9 bases. The length of the CDR3 is 15 residues. The CDR3 nucleotides are TGTGCCAGCAGTCCCACGACAGGGATTGTTTCACCCCTCCACTTT. The encoded protein is CASSPTTGIVSPLHF.